A selection of T cell receptor beta chains follows, all from one sample in a study of T cell responses to AZD1222 COVID-19 vaccine. Assay used: immunoSEQ multiplex PCR; TCRdb lists only in-frame clones, some missing. Of under 200,000 clones in the sample, around nine tenths were seen once. The sample here was peripheral blood, taken on day 0 of AZD1222 vaccination. Receptor source: an adult in good health. CDR3s include the opening cysteine and the closing phenylalanine or tryptophan. The order of the fields is V gene, CDR3 protein.

>TRBV2
CASGAGVLAKNIQYF
>TRBV29-1
CSVCFSGDLSYNEQFF
>TRBV19
CASTGQGGDPQYF
>TRBV29-1
CSVERVLGELFF
>TRBV6-6
CASSQSDSNQPQHF
>TRBV6-6
CASHGRDAEAFF
>TRBV19
CASSIDRSRDTKQYF
>TRBV7-7
CASSSGTSATDTQYF
>TRBV5-1
CASSPDRGVNTEAFF
>TRBV28
CASNTVGRVSTEAFF
>TRBV6-5
CASSSSGWEAFF
>TRBV30
CASRQGKIGELFF
>TRBV7-9
CASTLDLDTEAFF
>TRBV27
CASLSPGVRRWSEQFF
>TRBV10-3
CAISQLTGYGYTF
>TRBV28
CASFPGQGGTEAFF
>TRBV10-3
CAISESNRGGNIQYF
>TRBV28
CASSGNDMYEAFF
>TRBV7-6
CASSSNPADSFYGYTF
>TRBV30
CAWSRRRDRVNSPLHF
>TRBV2
CASSEAGGEPQHF
>TRBV30
CAWSGLAGAYEQYF
>TRBV2
CASSARDAGLPGELFF
>TRBV11-3
CASSSISGAGTDTQYF
>TRBV29-1
CSARTSLGYEQYF
>TRBV10-3
CAISDHFRTDRENTEAFF
>TRBV7-9
CASALTGDNSPLHF
>TRBV28
CASSSPGGTTNWEAFF
>TRBV7-9
CASTLAGGLGTGELFF
>TRBV19
CASTPWTDSNQPQHF
>TRBV5-1
CASSLAGGEAFF
>TRBV15
CATSRDFGEEAFF
>TRBV9
CASSRSSGRDTDTQYF
>TRBV27
CASSLTPTPMGNSPLHF
>TRBV27
CASSYLTGAEQYF
>TRBV24-1
CATSDFSSGTYNEQFF
>TRBV4-1
CASSQRLPPTEAFF
>TRBV3-1/TRBV3-2
CASSGTPSEKLFF
>TRBV30
CAWSVGRLSYNEQFF
>TRBV18
CASSPPAGRSSGYTF
>TRBV2
CASRSGTGVQPQHF
>TRBV28
CASSLRGMDEKLFF
>TRBV6-5
CASSRLAAEGGELFF
>TRBV3-1/TRBV3-2
CASSQSQREGWDTQYF
>TRBV7-3
CASSRTSGDYNEQFF
>TRBV5-5
CASSIRVDGEKLFF
>TRBV7-9
CATPQGDRGFGYTF
>TRBV28
CASSSGQINEKLFF
>TRBV27
CASSPGTSRPGNTIYF
>TRBV7-9
CASSPPLRTVDYGYTF
>TRBV28
CASSRDRGLSRTEAFF
>TRBV9
CASSPQQGPNTEAFF